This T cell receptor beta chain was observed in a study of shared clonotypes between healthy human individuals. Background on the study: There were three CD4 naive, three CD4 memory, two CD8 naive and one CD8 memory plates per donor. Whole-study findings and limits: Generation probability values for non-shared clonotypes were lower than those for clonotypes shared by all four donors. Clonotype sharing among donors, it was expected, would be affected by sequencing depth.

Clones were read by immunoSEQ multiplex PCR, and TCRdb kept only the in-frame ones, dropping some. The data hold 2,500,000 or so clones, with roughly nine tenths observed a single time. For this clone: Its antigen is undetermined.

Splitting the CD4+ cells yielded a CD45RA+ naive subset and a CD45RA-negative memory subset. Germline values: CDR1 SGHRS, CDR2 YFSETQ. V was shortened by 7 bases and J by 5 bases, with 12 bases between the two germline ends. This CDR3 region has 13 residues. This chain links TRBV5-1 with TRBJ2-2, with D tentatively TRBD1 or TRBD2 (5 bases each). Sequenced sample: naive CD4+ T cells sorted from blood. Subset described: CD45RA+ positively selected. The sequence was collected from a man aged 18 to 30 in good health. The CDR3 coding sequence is TGCGCCAGCGGCAGGGAGAATACCGGGGAGCTGTTTTTT. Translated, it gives CASGRENTGELFF. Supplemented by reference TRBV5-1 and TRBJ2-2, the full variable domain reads KAGVTQTPRYLIKTRGQQVTLSCSPISGHRSVSWYQQTPGQGLQFLFEYFSETQRNKGNFPGRFSGRQFSNSRSEMNVSTLELGDSALYLCASGRENTGELFFGEGSRLTVL.